This is a list of T cell receptor beta chains from one sample in a study of STAT3 mutations in large granular lymphocyte leukemia. Only in-frame clones appear in the TCRdb table, and some are missing; sequencing was by immunoSEQ multiplex PCR. Found here are about 10,000 clones, 88% of them singletons; the top ten hold approximately 40%. The sequencing input was peripheral blood mononuclear cells. The receptors were sampled from a man in his sixties with T-cell large granular lymphocyte leukemia. Some clones in this sample may be carry-over from other donors' samples. Each CDR3 is given without its conserved first and last residue. D genes are given only for firm matches.

d_gene	v_gene	CDR3aa
-	TRBV6-5	ASRPQLFPPDEQF
-	TRBV28	ASSRYMETYEQY
TRBD2	TRBV6-1	ASSDAQAGVSETQY
-	TRBV5-6	ASSLGGGIAKNIQY
-	TRBV6-1	ASSGGELYNSPLH
TRBD1	TRBV7-3	ASSLGTGRDTEAF
-	TRBV9	ASSVALARGETQY
-	TRBV28	ASCGGALNTEAF
-	TRBV7-9	ASSPRGGSNQPQH
-	TRBV30	AWSLNGGSGELF
TRBD1	TRBV18	ASSPGQGIGELF
TRBD2	TRBV29-1	SVEGTSGSPSYNEQF
-	TRBV5-4	ASSLARGMLETQY
-	TRBV4-2	ASSQDLAPSYNEQF
-	TRBV4-1	ASSQEPLGTGELF
-	TRBV7-2	ASSPPRRAREQF
-	TRBV5-1	ASSRRDTYYEQY
TRBD1	TRBV6-1	ASSSRDRGGGYT
TRBD2	TRBV5-1	ASSLEGRGAGGYEQY
-	TRBV6-1	ASSGGDTLYGYT
TRBD1	TRBV28	ASSGTVSRTQY
-	TRBV29-1	SAFRDTEAF
TRBD2	TRBV7-9	ASSKGLAGGPEQY
-	TRBV5-4	ASSRDSNLLETQY
TRBD1	TRBV10-3	ATKGGQGSYEQY
-	TRBV4-1	ASRHRDGTPTFYEKLF
TRBD2	TRBV18	ASSPAGGSYNEQF
TRBD2	TRBV2	ASSDLAGGPSEQF
-	TRBV15	ATSPRGGIFYNEQF
-	TRBV9	ASSVTSYGYT
TRBD1	TRBV29-1	SGTGQAGNTIY
-	TRBV6-5	ASSPRGGQPQH
-	TRBV2	ASSDPWGTSYNEQF
-	TRBV30	ASTIWQGYEQY
-	TRBV15	ATSRDGPQVRTQY
TRBD1	TRBV11-3	ASSKGTAYEQY
TRBD1	TRBV7-2	ASSPRGTGPYEQY
-	TRBV11-2	ASSLTAHGASPLH
-	TRBV27	ASSLSKYTGELF
TRBD2	TRBV5-1	ASRVQGTSGEQY
TRBD1	TRBV28	ASSTWTGENVY
-	TRBV4-3	ASSQDSGVGNQPQH
-	TRBV19	ASSIVGGSTDTQY
TRBD2	TRBV7-2	ASRAGLAANIQY
-	TRBV7-3	ASSLLSTGELF
-	TRBV5-5	ASSSPSGAGETQY